The clone carrying this T cell receptor beta chain has ten or more counts. Trimming at V came to 5 bases and at J to 5 bases, leaving 8 bases not matched to a gene. The CDR3 is 16 residues long. Germline CDR1 and CDR2: KGHSH and LQKENI. Regions amplified from RNA transcripts were the TCR beta CDR3 regions. In the first-round RT-PCR of the TCR CDR3, the HTBI primer set was used. MiXCR, run by TCRdb on the multiplex PCR reads, gives a single entry per CDR3 protein. The data show approximately 590,000 distinct CDR3 sequences, with 15% to 19% seen just once and around 7.3% held by the top ten. This sample was included in a study of T cells in Graves' hyperthyroidism and ophthalmopathy.

The sample was blood. This chain links TRBV18 with TRBJ2-2; 10 nucleotides line up with TRBD2. The sequence came from a woman aged 25 to 45 with Graves' hyperthyroidism. CDR3 region: CASSTGLAVMTGELFF. CDR3 nucleotide sequence: TGTGCCAGCTCAACTGGACTAGCGGTTATGACCGGGGAGCTGTTTTTT.